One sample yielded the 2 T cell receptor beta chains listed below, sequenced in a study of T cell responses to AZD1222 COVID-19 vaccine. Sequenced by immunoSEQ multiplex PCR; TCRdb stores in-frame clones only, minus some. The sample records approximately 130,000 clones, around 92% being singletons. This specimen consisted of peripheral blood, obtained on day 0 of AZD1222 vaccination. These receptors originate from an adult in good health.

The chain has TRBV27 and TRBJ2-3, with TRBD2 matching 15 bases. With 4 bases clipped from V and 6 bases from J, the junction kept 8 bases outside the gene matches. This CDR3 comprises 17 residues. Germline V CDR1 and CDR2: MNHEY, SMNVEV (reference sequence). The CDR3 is CASSSRTSGRGVDTQYF. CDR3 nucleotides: TGTGCCAGCAGTTCGCGGACTAGCGGGAGGGGGGTGGATACGCAGTATTTT.

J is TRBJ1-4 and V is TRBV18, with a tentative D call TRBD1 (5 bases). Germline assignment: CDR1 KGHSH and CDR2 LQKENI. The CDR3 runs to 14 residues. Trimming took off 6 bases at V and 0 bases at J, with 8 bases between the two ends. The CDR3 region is CASSRTSTNEKLFF. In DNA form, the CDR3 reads TGTGCCAGCTCCCGGACATCAACTAATGAAAAACTGTTTTTT.